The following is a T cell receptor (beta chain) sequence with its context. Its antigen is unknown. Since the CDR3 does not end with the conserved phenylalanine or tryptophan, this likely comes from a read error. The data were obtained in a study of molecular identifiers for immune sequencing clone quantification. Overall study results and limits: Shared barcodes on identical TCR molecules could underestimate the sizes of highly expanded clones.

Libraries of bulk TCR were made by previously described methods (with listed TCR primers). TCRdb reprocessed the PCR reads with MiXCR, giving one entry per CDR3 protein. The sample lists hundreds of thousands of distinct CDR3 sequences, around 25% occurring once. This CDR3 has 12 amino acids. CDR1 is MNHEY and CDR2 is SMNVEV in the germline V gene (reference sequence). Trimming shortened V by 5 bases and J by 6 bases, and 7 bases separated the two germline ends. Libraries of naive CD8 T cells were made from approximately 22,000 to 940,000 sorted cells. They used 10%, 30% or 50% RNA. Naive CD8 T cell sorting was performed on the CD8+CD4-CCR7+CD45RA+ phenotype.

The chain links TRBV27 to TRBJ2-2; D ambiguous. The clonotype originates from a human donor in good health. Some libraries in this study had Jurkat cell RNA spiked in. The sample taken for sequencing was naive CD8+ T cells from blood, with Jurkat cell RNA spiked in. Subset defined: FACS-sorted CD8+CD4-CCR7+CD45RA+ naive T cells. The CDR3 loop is CASSTLAGELFY. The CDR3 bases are TGTGCCAGCAGTACCTTAGCCGGGGAGCTGTTTTAT.